This TCR beta chain was retrieved from a study of cytomegalovirus exposure and HLA in healthy donors. Comments on this clone: Its matching antigen is unknown.

Vbeta (60) and Jbeta (13) primers were used in the PCR. Assay used: immunoSEQ multiplex PCR; TCRdb lists only in-frame clones, some missing. Found here are approximately 190,000 clones, more than 75% of them singletons; the top ten hold around 0.8%. CDR3 length: 17 residues. The ends lost 8 bases at V and 2 bases at J; junction bases unmatched: 12. Germline loops: CDR1 MDHEN, CDR2 SYDVKM. The study's findings and limits: A link between a missense DCLRE1C variant and TCR beta V- and J-gene trimming emerged from a later analysis.

The chain carries TRBV28 and TRBJ2-3; TRBD2 agrees at 11 bases. The specimen sequenced was PBMCs. This TCR was recovered from a woman aged 18-35 years in good health and CMV-seronegative. The CDR3 sequence is CASVLDSGRDATDTQYF. The CDR3 DNA is TGTGCCAGCGTACTAGATAGCGGGAGGGACGCCACAGATACGCAGTATTTT.